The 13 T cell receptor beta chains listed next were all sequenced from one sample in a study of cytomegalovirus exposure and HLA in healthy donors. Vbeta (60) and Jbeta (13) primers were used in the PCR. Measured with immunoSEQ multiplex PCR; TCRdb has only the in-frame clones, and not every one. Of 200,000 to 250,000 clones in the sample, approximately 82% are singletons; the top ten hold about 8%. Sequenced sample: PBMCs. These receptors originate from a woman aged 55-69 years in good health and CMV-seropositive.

DNA of the CDR3: TGTGCCAGCAGCTTAGGATGGGACAGGGTGGAGCGGCCCCAGCATTTT. Its translation: CASSLGWDRVERPQHF. This chain links TRBV7-9 with TRBJ1-5, with 9 bases that match TRBD1. CDR1 is SEHNR, CDR2 FQNEAQ, per germline (reference sequence). V was pared by 1 base and J by 9 bases, with 10 bases of the junction left unmatched. CDR3 length: 16 amino acids. Full variable domain (missing parts from reference TRBV7-9 and TRBJ1-5): DTGVSQNPRHKITKRGQNVTFRCDPISEHNRLYWYRQTLGQGPEFLTYFQNEAQLEKSRLLSDRFSAERPKGSFSTLEIQRTEQGDSAMYLCASSLGWDRVERPQHFGDGTRLSIL.

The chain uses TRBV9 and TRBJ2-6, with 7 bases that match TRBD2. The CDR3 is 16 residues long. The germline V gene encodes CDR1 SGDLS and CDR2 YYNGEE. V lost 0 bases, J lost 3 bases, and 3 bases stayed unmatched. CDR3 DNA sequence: TGTGCCAGCAGCGTAGGGGAGGGGCTTGGGGCCAACGTCCTGACTTTC. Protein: CASSVGEGLGANVLTF.

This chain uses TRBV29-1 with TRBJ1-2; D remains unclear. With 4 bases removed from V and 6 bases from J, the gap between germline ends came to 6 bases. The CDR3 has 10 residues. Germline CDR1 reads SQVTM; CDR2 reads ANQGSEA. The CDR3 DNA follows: TGCAGCGTTGGGCAGGATGGCTACACCTTC. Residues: CSVGQDGYTF. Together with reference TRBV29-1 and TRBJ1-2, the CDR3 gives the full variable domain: SAVISQKPSRDICQRGTSLTIQCQVDSQVTMMFWYRQQPGQSLTLIATANQGSEATYESGFVIDKFPISRPNLTFSTLTVSNMSPEDSSIYLCSVGQDGYTFGSGTRLTVV.

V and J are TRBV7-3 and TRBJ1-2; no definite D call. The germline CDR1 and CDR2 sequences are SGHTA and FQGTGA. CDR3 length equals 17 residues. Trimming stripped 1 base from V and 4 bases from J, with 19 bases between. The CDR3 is CASSLNGGQSESYGYTF. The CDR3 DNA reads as TGTGCCAGCAGCTTAAATGGTGGGCAGTCCGAAAGCTATGGCTACACCTTC.

The CDR3 bases are TGCGCCAGCAGCTGGGGGGGAGTTCGGACCGGGGAGCTGTTTTTT. It yields the protein CASSWGGVRTGELFF. The chain carries TRBV5-1 and TRBJ2-2; TRBD2 matches 7 bases. Trimming cost V 3 bases and J 5 bases; bases outside gene matches: 7. The CDR3 runs to 15 residues. The germline V gene has CDR1 SGHRS and CDR2 YFSETQ.

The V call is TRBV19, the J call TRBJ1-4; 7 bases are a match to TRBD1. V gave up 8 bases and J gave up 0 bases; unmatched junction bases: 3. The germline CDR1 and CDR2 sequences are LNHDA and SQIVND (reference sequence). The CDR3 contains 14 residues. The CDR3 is CASATGATNEKLFF. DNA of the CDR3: TGTGCCAGTGCTACAGGGGCAACTAATGAAAAACTGTTTTTT.

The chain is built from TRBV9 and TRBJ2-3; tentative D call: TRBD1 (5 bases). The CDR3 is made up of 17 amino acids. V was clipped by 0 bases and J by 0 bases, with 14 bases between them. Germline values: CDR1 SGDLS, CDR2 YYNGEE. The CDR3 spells CASSVDTAQASTDTQYF. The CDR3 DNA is TGTGCCAGCAGCGTAGACACGGCACAGGCTAGCACAGATACGCAGTATTTT. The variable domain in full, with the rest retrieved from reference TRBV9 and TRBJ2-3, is DSGVTQTPKHLITATGQRVTLRCSPRSGDLSVYWYQQSLDQGLQFLIQYYNGEERAKGNILERFSAQQFPDLHSELNLSSLELGDSALYFCASSVDTAQASTDTQYFGPGTRLTVL.

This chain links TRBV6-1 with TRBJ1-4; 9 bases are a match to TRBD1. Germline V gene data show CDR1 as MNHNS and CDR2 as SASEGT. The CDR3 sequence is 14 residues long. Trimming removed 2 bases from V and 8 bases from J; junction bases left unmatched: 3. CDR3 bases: TGTGCCAGCAGTGAACCGGGACAGGGAGAAAAACTGTTTTTT. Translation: CASSEPGQGEKLFF.

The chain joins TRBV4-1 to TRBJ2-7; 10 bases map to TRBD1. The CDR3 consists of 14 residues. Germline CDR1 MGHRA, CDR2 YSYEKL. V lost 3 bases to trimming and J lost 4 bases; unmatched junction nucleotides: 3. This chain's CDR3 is CASSQPGQGYEQYF. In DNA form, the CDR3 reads TGCGCCAGCAGCCAGCCGGGACAGGGGTACGAGCAGTACTTC.

CDR3 DNA sequence: TGTGCCATCCAGAGTCGGCGGGAGGGCAGTGAGCAGTTCTTC. It encodes CAIQSRREGSEQFF. This chain connects TRBV7-9 to TRBJ2-1; the match to TRBD2 covers 9 bases. V lost 10 bases to trimming and J lost 9 bases; unmatched junction nucleotides: 13. Germline V gives CDR1 SEHNR, CDR2 FQNEAQ (reference sequence). The CDR3 covers 14 residues.

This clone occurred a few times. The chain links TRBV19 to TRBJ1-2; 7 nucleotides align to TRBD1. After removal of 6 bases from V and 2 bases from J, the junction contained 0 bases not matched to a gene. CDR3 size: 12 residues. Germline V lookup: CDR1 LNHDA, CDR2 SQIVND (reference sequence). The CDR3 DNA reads TGTGCCAGTAGACAGGGGAACTATGGCTACACCTTC. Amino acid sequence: CASRQGNYGYTF.

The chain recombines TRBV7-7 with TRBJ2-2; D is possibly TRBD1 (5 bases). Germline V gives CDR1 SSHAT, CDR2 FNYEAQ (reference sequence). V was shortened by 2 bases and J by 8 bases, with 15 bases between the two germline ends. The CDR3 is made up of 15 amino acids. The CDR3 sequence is CASSLQGMGSGELFF. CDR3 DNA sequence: TGTGCCAGCAGCTTACAGGGAATGGGGTCGGGGGAGCTGTTTTTT.

The CDR3 region is CSAGLATWEQYF. The CDR3 DNA sequence: TGCAGCGCGGGACTAGCGACTTGGGAGCAGTACTTC. V and J are TRBV29-1 and TRBJ2-5, with TRBD2 identical over 10 bases. The V gene's germline CDR1 is SQVTM and CDR2 ANQGSEA. This CDR3 comprises 12 residues. J gave up 11 bases and V 7 bases, and 10 bases lay outside the gene matches.